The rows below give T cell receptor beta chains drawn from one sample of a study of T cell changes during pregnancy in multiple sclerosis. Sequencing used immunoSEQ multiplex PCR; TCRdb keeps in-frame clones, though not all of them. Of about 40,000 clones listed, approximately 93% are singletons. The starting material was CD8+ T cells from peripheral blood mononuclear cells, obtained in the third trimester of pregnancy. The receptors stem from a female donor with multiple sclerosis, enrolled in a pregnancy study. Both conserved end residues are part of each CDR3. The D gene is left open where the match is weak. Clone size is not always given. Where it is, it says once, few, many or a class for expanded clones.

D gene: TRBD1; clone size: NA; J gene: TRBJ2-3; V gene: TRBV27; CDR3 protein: CASSFQGGTDTQYF; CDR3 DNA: TGTGCCAGCAGTTTTCAGGGGGGCACAGATACGCAGTATTTT
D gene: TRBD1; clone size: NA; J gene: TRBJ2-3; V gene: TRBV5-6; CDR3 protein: CASSNRQGALTDTQYF; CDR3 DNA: TGTGCCAGCAGCAACCGACAGGGGGCCCTCACAGATACGCAGTATTTT
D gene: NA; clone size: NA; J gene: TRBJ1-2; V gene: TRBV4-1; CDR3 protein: CASSQARDIATSNYGYTF; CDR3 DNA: TGCGCCAGCAGCCAAGCGAGGGACATCGCCACTTCTAACTATGGCTACACCTTC
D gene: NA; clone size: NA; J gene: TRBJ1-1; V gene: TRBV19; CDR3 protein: CASQDKPTEAFF; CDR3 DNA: TGTGCCAGCCAAGACAAGCCCACTGAAGCTTTCTTT
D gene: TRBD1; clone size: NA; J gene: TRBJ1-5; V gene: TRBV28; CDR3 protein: CASWDRGDVPQHF; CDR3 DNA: TGTGCCAGCTGGGACAGGGGGGATGTGCCCCAGCATTTT
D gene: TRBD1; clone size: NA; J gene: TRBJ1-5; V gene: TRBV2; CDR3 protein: CASLSGTGEQPQHF; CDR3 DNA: TGTGCCAGCCTTTCTGGGACAGGGGAACAGCCCCAGCATTTT
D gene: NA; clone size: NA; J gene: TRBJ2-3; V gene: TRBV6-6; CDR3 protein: CASSRGHQTDTQYF; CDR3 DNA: TGTGCCAGCAGCCGTGGACACCAAACAGATACGCAGTATTTT
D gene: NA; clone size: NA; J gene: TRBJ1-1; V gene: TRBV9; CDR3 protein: CASSPRDTSTEAFF; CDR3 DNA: TGTGCCAGCAGCCCCCGGGACACTTCCACTGAAGCTTTCTTT
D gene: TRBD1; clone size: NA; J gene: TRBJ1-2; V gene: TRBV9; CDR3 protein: CASSPDRGFGYTF; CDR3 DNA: TGTGCCAGCAGCCCGGACAGGGGGTTTGGCTACACCTTC
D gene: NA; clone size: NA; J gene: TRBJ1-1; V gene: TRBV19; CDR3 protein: CASSINGGYSEAFF; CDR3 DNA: TGTGCCAGTAGTATAAACGGGGGGTACAGTGAAGCTTTCTTT
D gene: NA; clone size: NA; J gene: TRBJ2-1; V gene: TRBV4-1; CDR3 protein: CASSQDPTLAAISYNEQFF; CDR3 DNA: TGCGCCAGCAGCCAAGATCCCACCCTGGCGGCCATATCCTACAATGAGCAGTTCTTC
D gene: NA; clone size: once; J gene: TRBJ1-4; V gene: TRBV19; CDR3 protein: CASSYRPVNEKLFF; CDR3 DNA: TGTGCCAGTAGTTACAGGCCGGTTAATGAAAAACTGTTTTTT
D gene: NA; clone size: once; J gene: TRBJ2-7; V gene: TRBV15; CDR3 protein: CATSRRLDEQYF; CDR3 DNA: TGTGCCACCAGCAGACGACTGGACGAGCAGTACTTC
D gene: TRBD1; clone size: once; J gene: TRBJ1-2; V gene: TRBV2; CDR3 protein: CASRKGAYGYTF; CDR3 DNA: TGTGCCAGCAGGAAGGGGGCTTATGGCTACACCTTC
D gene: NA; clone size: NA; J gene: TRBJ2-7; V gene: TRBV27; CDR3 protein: CASSLSGHPYEQYF; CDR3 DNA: TGTGCCAGCAGTTTATCGGGACATCCCTACGAGCAGTACTTC
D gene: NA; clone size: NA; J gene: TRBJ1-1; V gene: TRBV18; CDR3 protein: CASSPRGGTTEAFF; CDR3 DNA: TGTGCCAGCTCACCTCGGGGGGGCACCACTGAAGCTTTCTTT
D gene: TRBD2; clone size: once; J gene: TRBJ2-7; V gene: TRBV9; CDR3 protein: CASSTSGGYEQYF; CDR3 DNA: TGTGCCAGCAGCACTAGCGGGGGCTACGAGCAGTACTTC
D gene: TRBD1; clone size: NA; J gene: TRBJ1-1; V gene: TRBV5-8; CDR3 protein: CASSLTGYGTEAFF; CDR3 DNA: TGTGCCAGCAGCCTGACAGGGTACGGGACTGAAGCTTTCTTT